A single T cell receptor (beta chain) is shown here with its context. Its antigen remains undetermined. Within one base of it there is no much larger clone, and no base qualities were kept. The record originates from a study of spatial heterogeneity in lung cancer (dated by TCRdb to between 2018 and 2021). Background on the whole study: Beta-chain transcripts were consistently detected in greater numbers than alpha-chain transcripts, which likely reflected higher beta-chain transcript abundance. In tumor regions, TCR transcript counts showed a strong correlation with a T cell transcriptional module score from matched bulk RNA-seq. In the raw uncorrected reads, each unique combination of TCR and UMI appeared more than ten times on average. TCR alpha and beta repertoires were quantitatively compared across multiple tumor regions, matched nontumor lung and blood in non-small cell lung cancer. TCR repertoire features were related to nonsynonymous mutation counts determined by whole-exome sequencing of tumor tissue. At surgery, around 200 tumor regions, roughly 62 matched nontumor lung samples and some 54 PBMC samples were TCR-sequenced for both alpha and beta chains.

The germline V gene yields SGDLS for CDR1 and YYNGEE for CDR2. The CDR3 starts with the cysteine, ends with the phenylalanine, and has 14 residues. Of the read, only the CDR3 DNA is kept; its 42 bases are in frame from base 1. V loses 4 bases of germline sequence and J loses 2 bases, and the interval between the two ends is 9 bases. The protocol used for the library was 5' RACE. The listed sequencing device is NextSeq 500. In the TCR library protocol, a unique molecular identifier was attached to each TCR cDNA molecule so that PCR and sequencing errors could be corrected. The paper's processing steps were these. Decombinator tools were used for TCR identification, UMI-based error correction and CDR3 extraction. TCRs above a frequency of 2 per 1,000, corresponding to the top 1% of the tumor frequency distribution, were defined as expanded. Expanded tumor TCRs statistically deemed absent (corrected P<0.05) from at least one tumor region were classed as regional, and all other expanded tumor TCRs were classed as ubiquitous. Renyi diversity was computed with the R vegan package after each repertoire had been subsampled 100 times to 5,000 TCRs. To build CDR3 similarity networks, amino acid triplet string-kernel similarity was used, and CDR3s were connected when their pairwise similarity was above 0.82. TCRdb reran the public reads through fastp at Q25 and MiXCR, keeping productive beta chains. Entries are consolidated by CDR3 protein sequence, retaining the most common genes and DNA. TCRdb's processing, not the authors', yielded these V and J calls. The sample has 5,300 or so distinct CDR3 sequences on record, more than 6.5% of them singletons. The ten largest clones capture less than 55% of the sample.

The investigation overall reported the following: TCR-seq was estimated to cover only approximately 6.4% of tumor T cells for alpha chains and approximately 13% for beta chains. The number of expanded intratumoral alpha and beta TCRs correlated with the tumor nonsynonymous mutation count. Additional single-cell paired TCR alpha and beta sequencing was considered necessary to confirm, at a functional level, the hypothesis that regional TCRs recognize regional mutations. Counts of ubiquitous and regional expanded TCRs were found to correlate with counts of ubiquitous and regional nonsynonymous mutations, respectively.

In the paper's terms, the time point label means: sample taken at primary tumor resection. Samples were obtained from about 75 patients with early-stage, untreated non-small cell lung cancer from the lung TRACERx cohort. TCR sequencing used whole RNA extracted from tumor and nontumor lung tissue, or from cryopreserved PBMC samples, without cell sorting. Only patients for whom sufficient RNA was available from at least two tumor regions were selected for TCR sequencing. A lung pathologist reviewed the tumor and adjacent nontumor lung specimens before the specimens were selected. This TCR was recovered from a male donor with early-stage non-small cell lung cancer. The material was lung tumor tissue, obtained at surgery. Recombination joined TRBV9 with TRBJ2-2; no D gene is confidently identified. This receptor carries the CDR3 CASSSRRNTGELFF. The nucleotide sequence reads TGTGCCAGCAGCTCCCGACGAAACACCGGGGAGCTGTTTTTT.